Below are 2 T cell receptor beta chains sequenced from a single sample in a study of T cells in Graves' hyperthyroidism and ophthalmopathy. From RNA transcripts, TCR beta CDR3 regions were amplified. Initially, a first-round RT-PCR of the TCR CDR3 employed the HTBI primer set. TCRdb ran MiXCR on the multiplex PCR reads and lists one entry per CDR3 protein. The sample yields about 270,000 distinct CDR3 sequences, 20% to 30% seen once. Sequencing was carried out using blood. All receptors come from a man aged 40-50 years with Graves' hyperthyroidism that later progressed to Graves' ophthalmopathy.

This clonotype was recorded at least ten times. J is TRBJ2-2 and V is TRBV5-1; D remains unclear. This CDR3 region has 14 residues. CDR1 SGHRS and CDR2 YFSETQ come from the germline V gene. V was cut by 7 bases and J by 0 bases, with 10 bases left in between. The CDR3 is CASLRSSNTGELFF. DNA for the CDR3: TGCGCCAGCCTACGGAGTTCGAACACCGGGGAGCTGTTTTTT.

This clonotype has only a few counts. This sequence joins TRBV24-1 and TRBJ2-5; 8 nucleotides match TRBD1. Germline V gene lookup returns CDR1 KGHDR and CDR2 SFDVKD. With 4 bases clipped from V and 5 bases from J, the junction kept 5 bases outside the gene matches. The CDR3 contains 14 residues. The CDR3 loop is CATSESRGLETQYF. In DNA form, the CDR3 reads TGTGCCACCAGTGAAAGCAGGGGGCTGGAGACCCAGTACTTC.